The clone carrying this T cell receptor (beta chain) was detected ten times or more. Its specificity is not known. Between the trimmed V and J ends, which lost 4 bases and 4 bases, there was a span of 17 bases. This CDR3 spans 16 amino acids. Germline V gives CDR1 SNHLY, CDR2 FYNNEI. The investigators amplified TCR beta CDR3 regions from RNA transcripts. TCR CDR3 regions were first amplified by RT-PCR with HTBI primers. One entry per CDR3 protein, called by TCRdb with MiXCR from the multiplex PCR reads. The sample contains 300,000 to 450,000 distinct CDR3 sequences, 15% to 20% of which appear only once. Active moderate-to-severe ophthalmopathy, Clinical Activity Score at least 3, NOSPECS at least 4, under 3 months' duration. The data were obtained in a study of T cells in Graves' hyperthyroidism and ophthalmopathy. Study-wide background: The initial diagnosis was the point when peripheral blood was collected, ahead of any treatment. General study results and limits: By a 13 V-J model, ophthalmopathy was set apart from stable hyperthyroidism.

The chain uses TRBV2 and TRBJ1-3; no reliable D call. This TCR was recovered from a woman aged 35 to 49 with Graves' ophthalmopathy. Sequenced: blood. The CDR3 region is CASSGYYSVRGNTIYF. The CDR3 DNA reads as TGTGCCAGCAGTGGGTACTATTCGGTTCGAGGAAACACCATATATTTT.